These T cell receptor beta chains were read from a single sample in a study of post-analysis software for immune sequencing data. Using its own MiXCR run on the PCR reads, TCRdb lists one record per CDR3 protein. Among roughly 600,000 distinct CDR3 sequences listed, 44% were seen once. Specimen: blood. The origin of the receptors is a girl aged 5-17 years with multiple sclerosis. Both conserved end residues are part of each CDR3. Fields, in order: D gene, clone size, J gene, V gene, CDR3 DNA, CDR3 protein. The D gene is left open where the match is weak. Size is omitted from some rows. Given values are once, few, many or a class for expanded clones.

d_gene: .; abundance: .; j_gene: TRBJ2-7; v_gene: TRBV5-1; CDR3nt: TGCGCCAGCAGCTTGACCGGGGAGAGCTCCTACGAGCAGTACTTC; CDR3aa: CASSLTGESSYEQYF
d_gene: .; abundance: .; j_gene: TRBJ1-5; v_gene: TRBV12-3/TRBV12-4; CDR3nt: TGTGCCAGCCGTATTGGCTCAGCGGGGTATCAGCCCCAGCATTTT; CDR3aa: CASRIGSAGYQPQHF
d_gene: TRBD2; abundance: .; j_gene: TRBJ2-7; v_gene: TRBV7-2; CDR3nt: TGTGCCAGCAGCTTGCGGCGACTAGCGGGAGGGGTCGAGCAGTACTTC; CDR3aa: CASSLRRLAGGVEQYF
d_gene: .; abundance: many; j_gene: TRBJ2-5; v_gene: TRBV10-3; CDR3nt: TGTGCCATCAGTGAGCGGGAAGAGACCCAGTACTTC; CDR3aa: CAISEREETQYF
d_gene: TRBD2; abundance: few; j_gene: TRBJ2-1; v_gene: TRBV6-4; CDR3nt: TGTGCCGGCAGTGACTCTAGCGGGAGCTACAATGAGCAGTTCTTC; CDR3aa: CAGSDSSGSYNEQFF
d_gene: TRBD1; abundance: .; j_gene: TRBJ1-1; v_gene: TRBV12-3/TRBV12-4; CDR3nt: TGTGCCAGCAGGAACACCGGGACAGGGCATTCTGAAGCTTTCTTT; CDR3aa: CASRNTGTGHSEAFF
d_gene: .; abundance: .; j_gene: TRBJ2-2; v_gene: TRBV3-1; CDR3nt: TGTGCCAGCAGCCAATATCGGGCTAACACCGGGGAGCTGTTTTTT; CDR3aa: CASSQYRANTGELFF
d_gene: .; abundance: .; j_gene: TRBJ2-3; v_gene: TRBV29-1; CDR3nt: TGCAGCGTTGACCCCCCTGAGAGAGATACGCAGTATTTT; CDR3aa: CSVDPPERDTQYF
d_gene: TRBD1; abundance: .; j_gene: TRBJ2-5; v_gene: TRBV24-1; CDR3nt: TGTGCCACCAGTGAACAAACCGGGACAGGGGGCCGGGAGACCCAGTACTTC; CDR3aa: CATSEQTGTGGRETQYF
d_gene: .; abundance: .; j_gene: TRBJ1-2; v_gene: TRBV20-1; CDR3nt: TGCAGTGCTAGGCGGGATTTAAGGGGCTATGGCTACACCTTC; CDR3aa: CSARRDLRGYGYTF
d_gene: .; abundance: few; j_gene: TRBJ2-1; v_gene: TRBV29-1; CDR3nt: TGCAGCTATCGGGCCGGGACCTTGAGGTTTGAGCAGTTCTTC; CDR3aa: CSYRAGTLRFEQFF
d_gene: .; abundance: few; j_gene: TRBJ1-2; v_gene: TRBV12-5; CDR3nt: TGTGCTAGTAGGAGTACCGGCTCTAACTATGGCTACACCTTC; CDR3aa: CASRSTGSNYGYTF
d_gene: TRBD2; abundance: .; j_gene: TRBJ2-1; v_gene: TRBV5-1; CDR3nt: TGCGCCAGCAGGCTCGCGGGAGGGCCTAGTAGGAATGAGCAGTTCTTC; CDR3aa: CASRLAGGPSRNEQFF
d_gene: .; abundance: .; j_gene: TRBJ2-5; v_gene: TRBV29-1; CDR3nt: TGCAGCGGTGGGGGCGGAGACTTCCAAGAGACCCAGTACTTC; CDR3aa: CSGGGGDFQETQYF
d_gene: .; abundance: few; j_gene: TRBJ2-3; v_gene: TRBV7-6; CDR3nt: TGTGCCAGCAGCTGGGGGACTTTCTCCATCACAGATACGCAGTATTTT; CDR3aa: CASSWGTFSITDTQYF
d_gene: .; abundance: .; j_gene: TRBJ2-3; v_gene: TRBV4-1; CDR3nt: TGCGCCAGCAGCCAGATAGGGGACCGAATCACAGATACGCAGTATTTT; CDR3aa: CASSQIGDRITDTQYF
d_gene: .; abundance: .; j_gene: TRBJ1-2; v_gene: TRBV5-1; CDR3nt: TGCGCCAGCAGCGTGGGGACGTCCAACTATGGCTACACCTTC; CDR3aa: CASSVGTSNYGYTF
d_gene: .; abundance: few; j_gene: TRBJ2-5; v_gene: TRBV2; CDR3nt: TGTGCCAGCAAAGAGGGGCCGCAAGAGACCCAGTACTTC; CDR3aa: CASKEGPQETQYF
d_gene: .; abundance: few; j_gene: TRBJ2-1; v_gene: TRBV5-1; CDR3nt: TGCGCCAGCAGCCTAGACAGGCCCTACAATGAGCAGTTCTTC; CDR3aa: CASSLDRPYNEQFF
d_gene: .; abundance: few; j_gene: TRBJ1-2; v_gene: TRBV20-1; CDR3nt: TGCAGTGCTTATGGAGGGAGTGGCTACACCTTC; CDR3aa: CSAYGGSGYTF
d_gene: TRBD2; abundance: .; j_gene: TRBJ2-1; v_gene: TRBV9; CDR3nt: TGTGCCAGCAGCGTAGCGACTAGCGGCCCTGAGCAGTTCTTC; CDR3aa: CASSVATSGPEQFF
d_gene: .; abundance: .; j_gene: TRBJ2-5; v_gene: TRBV20-1; CDR3nt: TGCAGTGCTGGGGATTCCCAAGAGACCCAGTACTTC; CDR3aa: CSAGDSQETQYF
d_gene: .; abundance: .; j_gene: TRBJ1-1; v_gene: TRBV20-1; CDR3nt: TGCAGTGCTAGAGGGCCGCCGGGGGCTCAAGCTTTCTTT; CDR3aa: CSARGPPGAQAFF
d_gene: .; abundance: once; j_gene: TRBJ2-3; v_gene: TRBV20-1; CDR3nt: TGCAGTGCTAGTGGCAGGCGCACAGATACGCAGTATTTT; CDR3aa: CSASGRRTDTQYF
d_gene: .; abundance: few; j_gene: TRBJ2-3; v_gene: TRBV5-1; CDR3nt: TGCGCCAGCAGCTTCTGGCCCGGGGGCACAGATACGCAGTATTTT; CDR3aa: CASSFWPGGTDTQYF
d_gene: TRBD1; abundance: few; j_gene: TRBJ2-7; v_gene: TRBV12-3/TRBV12-4; CDR3nt: TGTGCCAGCAGTGACAGGGCTAGCACCTACGAGCAGTACTTC; CDR3aa: CASSDRASTYEQYF
d_gene: .; abundance: few; j_gene: TRBJ2-7; v_gene: TRBV7-9; CDR3nt: TGTGCCAGCAGCTCAACTCCCAGCTCCTACGAGCAGTACTTC; CDR3aa: CASSSTPSSYEQYF
d_gene: .; abundance: .; j_gene: TRBJ1-1; v_gene: TRBV12-3/TRBV12-4; CDR3nt: TGTGCCATCGACCAGGGCCACACTGAAGCTTTCTTT; CDR3aa: CAIDQGHTEAFF
d_gene: .; abundance: .; j_gene: TRBJ2-5; v_gene: TRBV2; CDR3nt: TGTGCCAGCAGCCCGGACGAGGGAGAAGAGACCCAGTACTTC; CDR3aa: CASSPDEGEETQYF